This T cell receptor beta chain was recovered during a study of identical twins. General study findings and limits: Out-of-frame TCR alpha sharing observed in monozygotic twins exceeded model estimates. Insertion counts were lower in abundant cord blood beta clonotypes, a trend that memory repertoires did not show. Zero-insertion analyses were open to partial confounding by invariant MAIT and iNKT cells.

This clonotype was seen at least ten times. The target antigen is unknown. Template switching supplied a universal primer site; unique molecular identifiers were carried on the cDNA. TCRdb called the 5' RACE reads again in MiXCR, with one record for every CDR3 protein. The table has 420,000 or so distinct CDR3 sequences, about 18% seen once. This receptor was taken from a man over 45 in good health. Sequencing was carried out using naive T cells sorted from blood.

Here the CDR3 reads CSARRTSGSAGETQYF. The CDR3 nucleotides read TGCAGTGCTAGACGGACTAGCGGGAGCGCCGGGGAGACCCAGTACTTC. This chain joins TRBV20-1 and TRBJ2-5; 13 nucleotides agree with TRBD2. Per the germline V gene, CDR1 is DFQATT and CDR2 is SNEGSKA (reference sequence). Trimming at V came to 2 bases and at J to 5 bases, leaving 8 bases not matched to a gene. The CDR3 spans 16 residues.